This T cell receptor (beta chain) was obtained from a study of Ad26.COV2.S vaccination and SARS-CoV-2 variants. Specified treatment: about 20 received Ad26.COV2.S at low or high dose, single or two shots; about 5 received placebo; per-sample allocation not given. Vaccine and placebo recipients were sampled on day 63 after the first injection. A remark on this clone: Its antigen remains unknown.

Study results and limitations: Spike-specific TCR breadth ran higher among vaccine recipients than placebo recipients.

Data came from immunoSEQ multiplex PCR; TCRdb stores just in-frame clones and leaves some out. This table has about 500,000 clones, 80% to 90% appearing once. This receptor was identified in a person between 18 and 65 years old who received the Ad26.COV2.S COVID-19 vaccine or a placebo. The material was peripheral blood, obtained in a trial of Ad26.COV2.S vaccine versus placebo.

CDR3 residues: CASSLSGPSYEQYF. As DNA, the CDR3 is TGCGCCAGCAGCTTGTCCGGGCCCTCCTACGAGCAGTACTTC. The chain uses TRBV5-1 and TRBJ2-7; unclear D gene. Germline CDR1 is SGHRS and CDR2 is YFSETQ. V lost 1 base to trimming and J lost 0 bases, with 8 bases between them. There are 14 residues in the CDR3.